This TCR beta chain was found in a study of T cell changes during pregnancy in multiple sclerosis. Germline V gene data show CDR1 as MGHDK and CDR2 as SYGVNS. This CDR3 spans 13 amino acids. Trimming pared 6 bases from V and 5 bases from J, leaving 10 bases between. Profiled with immunoSEQ multiplex PCR; TCRdb holds only in-frame clones, not every one. The table lists 34,000 or so clones, approximately 91% of them singletons. This clone appeared a single time. The chain couples TRBV25-1 to TRBJ1-4; D remains ambiguous. The receptor was derived from a female donor in good health, enrolled as a control in a pregnancy study. The sequenced sample was peripheral blood, obtained in the second trimester of pregnancy. For the CDR3, the DNA is TGTGCCAGCAGAGCTGTCCCCAATGAAAAACTGTTTTTT. Translated: CASRAVPNEKLFF. The variable domain in full, with the rest retrieved from reference TRBV25-1 and TRBJ1-4, is EADIYQTPRYLVIGTGKKITLECSQTMGHDKMYWYQQDPGMELHLIHYSYGVNSTEKGDLSSESTVSRIRTEHFPLTLESARPSHTSQYLCASRAVPNEKLFFGSGTQLSVL.